The clone carrying this T cell receptor (beta chain) was counted ten times or more. What it binds is not known. TCRdb reprocessed the 5' RACE reads via MiXCR and lists one record per CDR3 protein. Among 700,000 to 850,000 distinct CDR3 sequences, roughly 12% were seen once, and the ten largest hold about 0.49%. The sample is drawn from a study of CD8 T cells in ankylosing spondylitis. V lost 4 bases and J lost 2; bases outside the gene matches: 4. Looked up from germline, CDR1 is SGHTA and CDR2 is FQGNSA. The length of the CDR3 is 14 residues. Study-level results: A CD8+ phenotype characterized the disease-linked clones, which were relatively rare in peripheral blood. According to the report, clones linked to the disease were significantly enriched in matched synovial fluid samples taken from ankylosing spondylitis patients. Several highly homologous variants made up a TCR beta motif, and this motif appeared characteristic of ankylosing spondylitis blood.

The sequence came from a male donor with ankylosing spondylitis. The sample comprised blood, either unsorted or a sorted T cell fraction (not recorded which). This chain connects TRBV7-2 to TRBJ2-5, with 7 nucleotides matching TRBD2. CDR3 in amino acids: CASSSTSWQETQYF. The DNA for the CDR3 is TGTGCCAGCAGCTCGACTAGCTGGCAAGAGACCCAGTACTTC.